A single sample gave rise to the 18 T cell receptor beta chains below, sequenced in a study of blood T cell repertoires in COVID-19. Produced via immunoSEQ multiplex PCR; TCRdb's table is partial and in-frame only. The sample has approximately 190,000 clones; 82% are singletons. Sequencing input: peripheral blood. All receptors derive from a woman in her sixties or seventies with COVID-19, enrolled during active disease.

The gene calls are TRBV7-3 and TRBJ2-2, with D hard to call. CDR3 length: 14 amino acids. CDR1 and CDR2 (germline): SGHTA, FQGTGA. Trimming removed 5 bases from V and 5 bases from J, with 12 bases in between. The CDR3 loop reads CASSINGATGELFF. The CDR3 bases are TGTGCCAGCAGCATTAACGGAGCTACCGGGGAGCTGTTTTTT.

The chain joins TRBV5-6 to TRBJ2-1; 9 bases are shared with TRBD1. This CDR3 is built from 14 residues. Unmatched junction bases numbered 9, after V lost 6 bases and J lost 8 bases. CDR1 is SGHDT and CDR2 is YYEEEE in the germline V gene. The CDR3 region has the DNA TGTGCCAGCAATACCGGGACAGGGAGGGATGAGCAGTTCTTC. The encoded protein is CASNTGTGRDEQFF.

This rearrangement joins TRBV6-4 to TRBJ2-2; the D gene is possibly TRBD2 (7 bases). Per the germline V gene, CDR1 is MRHNA and CDR2 is SNTAGT. The CDR3 is 14 amino acids. V was pared by 6 bases and J by 2 bases, with 10 bases between. This CDR3 reads CASRRGRNTGELFF. The CDR3 region has the DNA TGTGCCAGCAGGCGGGGGCGCAACACCGGGGAGCTGTTTTTT.

The rearrangement uses TRBV5-5 and TRBJ1-5, with a weak D call TRBD1 (5 bases). The CDR3 covers 13 residues. Looked up from germline, CDR1 is SGHKS and CDR2 is YYEKEE (reference sequence). V shed 4 bases and J shed 7 bases, with 12 bases lying between them. This CDR3 reads CASSPSGNQPQHF. The CDR3 nucleotides read TGTGCCAGCAGCCCATCAGGGAACCAGCCCCAGCATTTT.

This chain uses TRBV11-3 with TRBJ2-1, with D possibly matching TRBD2 (5 bases). Trimming cost V 4 bases and J 7 bases, with 11 bases left between them. The CDR3 is 13 amino acids. Germline lookup yields CDR1 SGHNT and CDR2 YENEEA. The CDR3 reads CASSSNRENEQFF. DNA of the CDR3: TGTGCCAGCAGCTCCAATAGGGAGAATGAGCAGTTCTTC.

This chain uses TRBV27 with TRBJ1-2; TRBD1 might be the D (6 bases). The V end was cut by 3 bases, the J end by 7 bases, with 12 bases between. CDR1 is MNHEY and CDR2 is SMNVEV in the germline V gene (reference sequence). The CDR3 spans 13 residues. The CDR3 bases are TGTGCCAGCAGTTTCAGGGGAGTAGGTGGCTACACCTTC. Protein sequence: CASSFRGVGGYTF.

The V and J genes are TRBV11-2 and TRBJ1-6; TRBD1 aligns across 8 bases. CDR3 size: 16 residues. CDR1 SGHAT and CDR2 FQNNGV come from the germline V gene. The ends lost 6 bases at V and 7 bases at J; junction bases unmatched: 11. The CDR3 reads CASRGLRQGRNSPLHF. The CDR3, as DNA: TGTGCCAGCAGGGGACTCCGACAGGGGCGAAATTCACCCCTCCACTTT.

The gene calls are TRBV2 and TRBJ2-5; D is unresolved. Trimming took 6 bases from V and 2 from J, leaving 13 bases between them. In germline, CDR1 is SNHLY, CDR2 FYNNEI. The CDR3 runs to 14 residues. The CDR3 spells CASRRISDQETQYF. DNA of the CDR3: TGTGCCAGCAGGAGGATTAGTGATCAAGAGACCCAGTACTTC.

This chain uses TRBV7-8 with TRBJ1-5; TRBD1 aligns across 9 bases. Germline V lookup: CDR1 SGHVS, CDR2 FQNEAQ. The CDR3 is made up of 17 amino acids. The trim removed 5 bases at V and 4 bases at J, leaving 12 bases unmatched. The CDR3 protein is CASSPQGTGLRNQPQHF. DNA of the CDR3: TGTGCCAGCAGCCCTCAAGGGACAGGGTTGAGGAATCAGCCCCAGCATTTT.

This chain joins TRBV5-4 and TRBJ1-2; TRBD1 agrees at 7 bases. Germline V gives CDR1 SGHNT, CDR2 YYREEE (reference sequence). CDR3 length: 15 residues. V lost 4 bases to trimming and J lost 4 bases; unmatched junction nucleotides: 10. CDR3 sequence (DNA): TGTGCCAGCAGCCCTCTCGACAGGGAAGGCTATGGCTACACCTTC. Its translation: CASSPLDREGYGYTF.

This chain connects TRBV10-3 to TRBJ2-1, with 8 bases fitting TRBD1. This CDR3 has 15 residues. Germline lookup yields CDR1 ENHRY and CDR2 SYGVKD. V was clipped by 6 bases and J by 5 bases; unmatched bases: 9. The CDR3: CAIRPGQEKNNEQFF. Written as DNA, the CDR3 is TGTGCCATCAGACCGGGACAGGAAAAAAACAATGAGCAGTTCTTC.

V and J are TRBV4-3 and TRBJ1-3; D is possibly TRBD1 (6 bases). The V end lost 0 bases, the J end lost 2 bases, and 8 bases lay between the germline ends. This CDR3 has 15 residues. CDR1 is LGHNA and CDR2 is YSLEER in the germline V gene. The CDR3 region has the DNA TGCGCCAGCAGCCAAGAAGGGGGTGCTGGAAACACCATATATTTT. This codes for CASSQEGGAGNTIYF.

The V gene is TRBV5-6, the J gene TRBJ1-3; D gene ambiguous. Germline CDR1 SGHDT, CDR2 YYEEEE. CDR3 length equals 14 residues. V shed 1 base and J shed 3 bases, with 8 bases lying between them. DNA of the CDR3: TGTGCCAGCAGCTTGCGTACACGTGGAAACACCATATATTTT. Protein product: CASSLRTRGNTIYF.

This chain joins TRBV28 and TRBJ1-2; TRBD1 agrees at 9 bases. The germline gives CDR1 MDHEN, CDR2 SYDVKM. The trim removed 7 bases at V and 4 bases at J, leaving 4 bases unmatched. CDR3 length: 13 amino acids. CDR3: CASILGQGYGYTF. The CDR3 nucleotides read TGTGCCAGCATCCTGGGACAGGGCTATGGCTACACCTTC.

This chain joins TRBV7-9 and TRBJ2-6, with D hard to call. From germline, CDR1 is SEHNR and CDR2 FQNEAQ (reference sequence). V dropped 5 bases and J dropped 2 bases, with 10 bases sitting between them. The CDR3 extends over 15 amino acids. As DNA, the CDR3 is TGTGCCAGCAGCCCCGGTGTGACTGGGGCCAACGTCCTGACTTTC. It translates to CASSPGVTGANVLTF.

The chain has TRBV27 and TRBJ1-1; a weak D match, TRBD1 (6 bases). Trimming cost V 6 bases and J 2 bases, with 19 bases left between them. The germline CDR1 and CDR2 sequences are MNHEY and SMNVEV (reference sequence). The CDR3 runs 16 residues. The chain's CDR3 is CASSRHTGGLNTEAFF. The DNA for the CDR3 is TGTGCCAGCAGCCGCCACACCGGGGGGCTTAACACTGAAGCTTTCTTT.

This chain joins TRBV29-1 and TRBJ2-7; 7 nucleotides agree with TRBD2. In germline, CDR1 is SQVTM, CDR2 ANQGSEA. This CDR3 is built from 14 residues. V dropped 1 base and J dropped 7; count of bases not matched to a gene: 10. The chain's CDR3 is CSVEVSSGVGEQYF. The CDR3 DNA sequence: TGCAGCGTTGAAGTGTCTAGCGGAGTGGGGGAGCAGTACTTC.

This rearrangement joins TRBV5-1 to TRBJ1-4; 7 positions agree with TRBD1. The V gene end was trimmed by 4 bases and the J gene end by 5 bases; junction bases not matched to a gene: 11. The CDR3 contains 16 residues. Germline loops: CDR1 SGHRS, CDR2 YFSETQ. The CDR3 region has the DNA TGCGCCAGCAGCGCGGCTCTCGGGACAGTGAATGAAAAACTGTTTTTT. This sequence encodes CASSAALGTVNEKLFF. The full variable domain, rest sourced from reference TRBV5-1 and TRBJ1-4, is KAGVTQTPRYLIKTRGQQVTLSCSPISGHRSVSWYQQTPGQGLQFLFEYFSETQRNKGNFPGRFSGRQFSNSRSEMNVSTLELGDSALYLCASSAALGTVNEKLFFGSGTQLSVL.